The source of this T cell receptor (beta chain) is a study of T-cell memory formation after mild COVID-19 (dated by TCRdb to the early 2020s). General notes on the study: Most TCR sequence clusters were specific to one of the two donors. T-cell clones expanding and contracting after mild COVID-19 in a couple of donors were tracked by longitudinal TCRalpha and TCRbeta repertoire sequencing. Two young, previously healthy adult volunteers, one female and one male, were included in the cohort. Here is what the overall study found, with its caveats: Some responding clones were detected in pre-infection memory, which suggested that pre-existing cross-reactive memory T cells had joined the SARS-CoV-2 response. SARS-CoV-2 specificity was not confirmed for the second-wave clones peaking on day 37. Contracting CD4+ clones appeared mostly in the CM and EM memory subsets, whereas CD8+ clones were enriched in EMRA. The study included only two mild cases, and larger cohorts that include severe cases with pre-infection samples were judged to be necessary. From day 15 to 85, contracting clones showed balanced CD4/CD8 phenotypes, whereas a second wave of clones that expanded from day 15 to 37 leaned towards CD4+.

As to this clonotype: The target of this receptor is not known. Per-nucleotide qualities are absent, and no much larger clonotype sits a single base away.

For sequencing, an Illumina NovaSeq 6000 was employed. TCRalpha and TCRbeta cDNA libraries were built by 5'RACE with constant-segment primers, adding sample barcodes and unique molecular identifiers. RNA was extracted from every sample with Trizol reagent. Libraries were amplified in two PCR steps, with a second sample barcode and Illumina TruSeq adapters added in the second step. Sequencing of the libraries was done on an Illumina NovaSeq, producing 2 x 150 bp paired-end reads. Processing in the source paper ran as follows. With migec v1.2.7, reads were demultiplexed and then collapsed into UMI-guided consensus sequences. Using mixcr v2.1.11, the UMI consensuses were aligned to TRA and TRB V and J templates and assembled into clonotypes. A clonotype was counted as expanded or contracted only when both edgeR and NoisET called the clonotype significant, with the noise models trained on biological replicates. edgeR calls used a false discovery rate-adjusted p below 0.01 and a log2 fold-change threshold of 1. As an exploratory analysis of dynamics, max-normalized trajectories of the 1000 most abundant clonotypes were examined with PCA combined with hierarchical clustering. Separately sequenced CD4+ and CD8+ repertoires were used to assign the CD4 or CD8 phenotype of responding clones. TCRdb handled the public reads itself, with Q25 trimming in fastp and clone calling in MiXCR, and kept productive beta chains. Every entry covers one CDR3 protein and lists the most common genes and DNA from its rows. It is TCRdb's table, rather than the study itself, that gives the V and J calls and clone size. The sample yields over 300,000 distinct CDR3 sequences; around a fifth were counted once. Jointly, the top ten make up under 25% of the sample.

Ficoll-Paque density gradient centrifugation was used to isolate PBMCs. This TCR derives from a young man who had mild COVID-19 (a few samples of this study predate the infection). The sample titles of this study are shuffled in the database, so cell type and time point are left out; the donor was told from shared clones. Sequences were obtained from PBMCs or a T cell subset sorted from them (not recorded which).

The CDR3 protein: CASSYQGTYNEQFF. The sequenced DNA: TGTGCCAGCAGTTATCAGGGCACCTACAATGAGCAGTTCTTC. This chain is built from TRBV6-5 and TRBJ2-1; D gene: possibly TRBD1, on 5 matching bases. Trimming at the junction amounts to 3 bases on V and 2 bases on J, and the germline ends lie 8 bases apart. The CDR3 runs 14 residues from the cysteine to the phenylalanine. The kept DNA is CDR3 alone, 42 bases in frame from the first base. Based on the germline V gene, the CDR1 and CDR2 sequences are MNHEY and SVGAGI.